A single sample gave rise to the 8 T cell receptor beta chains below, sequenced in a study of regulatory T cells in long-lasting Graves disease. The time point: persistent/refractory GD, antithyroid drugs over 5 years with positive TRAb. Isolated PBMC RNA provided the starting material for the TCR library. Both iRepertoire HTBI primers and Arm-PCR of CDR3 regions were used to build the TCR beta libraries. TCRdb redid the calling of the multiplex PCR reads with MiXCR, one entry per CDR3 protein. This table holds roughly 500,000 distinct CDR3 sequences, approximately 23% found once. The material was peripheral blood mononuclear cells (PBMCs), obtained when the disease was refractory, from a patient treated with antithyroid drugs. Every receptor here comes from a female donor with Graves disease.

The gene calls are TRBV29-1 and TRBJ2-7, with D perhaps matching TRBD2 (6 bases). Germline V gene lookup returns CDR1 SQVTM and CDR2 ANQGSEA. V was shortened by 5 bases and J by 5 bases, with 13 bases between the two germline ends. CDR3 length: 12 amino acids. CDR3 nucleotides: TGCAGCGTTAGGGGACTGGGAGACGAGCAGTACTTC. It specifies CSVRGLGDEQYF.

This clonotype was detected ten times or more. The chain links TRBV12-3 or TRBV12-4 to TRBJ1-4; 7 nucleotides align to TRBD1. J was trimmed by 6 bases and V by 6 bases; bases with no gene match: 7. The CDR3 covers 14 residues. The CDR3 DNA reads TGTGCCAGCAGCCTGACAGGGAGTCATGAAAAACTGTTTTTT. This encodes CASSLTGSHEKLFF.

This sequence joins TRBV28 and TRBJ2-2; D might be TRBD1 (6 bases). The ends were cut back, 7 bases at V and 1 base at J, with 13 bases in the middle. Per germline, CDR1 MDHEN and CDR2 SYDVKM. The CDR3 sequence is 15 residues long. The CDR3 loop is CASTLGHLNTGELFF. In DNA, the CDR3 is TGTGCCAGCACGTTGGGACACCTGAACACCGGGGAGCTGTTTTTT.

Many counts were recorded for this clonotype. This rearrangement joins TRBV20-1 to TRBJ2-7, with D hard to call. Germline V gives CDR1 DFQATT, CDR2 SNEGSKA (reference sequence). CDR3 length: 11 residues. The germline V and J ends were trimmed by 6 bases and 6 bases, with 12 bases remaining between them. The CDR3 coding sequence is TGCAGTGCGCCTCGAAAGAGCGAGCAGTACTTC. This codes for CSAPRKSEQYF.

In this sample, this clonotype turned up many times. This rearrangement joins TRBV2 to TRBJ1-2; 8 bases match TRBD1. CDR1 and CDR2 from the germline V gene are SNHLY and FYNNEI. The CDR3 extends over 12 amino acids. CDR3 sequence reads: CAVSGTGYGYTF. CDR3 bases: TGTGCTGTCAGCGGGACAGGCTATGGCTACACCTTC.

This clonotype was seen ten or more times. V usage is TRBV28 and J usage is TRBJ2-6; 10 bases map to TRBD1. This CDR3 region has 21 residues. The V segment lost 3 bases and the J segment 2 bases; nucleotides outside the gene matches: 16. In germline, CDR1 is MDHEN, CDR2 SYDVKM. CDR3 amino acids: CASSFTQTVGTGATGANVLTF. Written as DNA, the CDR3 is TGTGCCAGCAGTTTTACCCAAACGGTCGGGACAGGGGCAACTGGGGCCAACGTCCTGACTTTC.

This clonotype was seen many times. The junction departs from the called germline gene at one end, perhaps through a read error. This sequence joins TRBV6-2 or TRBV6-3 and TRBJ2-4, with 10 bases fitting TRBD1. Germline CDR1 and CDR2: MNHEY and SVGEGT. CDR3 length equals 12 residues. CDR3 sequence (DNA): TGTGCCAGCAGTAACTCCGGGACAGGGGAGTACTTC. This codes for CASSNSGTGEYF.

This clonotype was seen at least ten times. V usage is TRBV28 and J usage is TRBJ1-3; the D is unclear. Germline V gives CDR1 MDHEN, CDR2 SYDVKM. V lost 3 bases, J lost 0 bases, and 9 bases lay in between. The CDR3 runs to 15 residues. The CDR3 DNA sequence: TGTGCCAGCAGTTTTCAGGTTACCTCTGGAAACACCATATATTTT. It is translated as CASSFQVTSGNTIYF.